What follows are 13 T cell receptor beta chains derived from one specimen sequenced in a study of response to subunit inactivated influenza vaccine. TCRdb redid the calling of the RT-PCR reads with MiXCR, one entry per CDR3 protein. The sample contains 530,000 or so distinct CDR3 sequences, about 25% of which appear only once. Sequencing was performed on CD4+ T cells sorted from PBMCs, taken more than 4 days after vaccination. These receptors originate from a man between 45 and 60 years old who received an inactivated influenza vaccine.

This clonotype occurred a few times. The rearrangement links TRBV7-8 to TRBJ2-1; 8 nucleotides match TRBD2. The CDR3 length is 15 residues. Germline loops: CDR1 SGHVS, CDR2 FQNEAQ. Losses at the gene ends were 1 base for V and 5 bases for J; bases not matched to a gene: 4. The CDR3 is CASSLVGTRDNEQFF. As DNA, the CDR3 is TGTGCCAGCAGCTTAGTCGGGACTAGAGACAATGAGCAGTTCTTC.

This clonotype was detected ten times or more. The chain couples TRBV7-2 to TRBJ1-2; 8 bases agree with TRBD1. The ends lost 3 bases at V and 8 bases at J; junction bases unmatched: 5. Per the germline V gene, CDR1 is SGHTA and CDR2 is FQGNSA. This CDR3 has 13 residues. The CDR3 region has the DNA TGTGCCAGCAGCTTGGGACAGGTCGCGGGCTACACCTTC. It is translated as CASSLGQVAGYTF.

The chain is built from TRBV20-1 and TRBJ2-2; D unresolved. V lost 3 bases and J 4 bases, leaving 15 bases between the germline ends. Germline CDR1 is DFQATT and CDR2 is SNEGSKA (reference sequence). The CDR3 totals 15 residues. DNA of the CDR3: TGCAGTGCTAGCCCCCTCGGCCGCGGCACCGGGGAGCTGTTTTTT. Its protein is CSASPLGRGTGELFF.

This clonotype was found a few times. This chain connects TRBV29-1 to TRBJ2-5; unclear D gene. Germline loops: CDR1 SQVTM, CDR2 ANQGSEA. This CDR3 has 13 residues. The CDR3 coding sequence is TGCAGTACATGGGATGCGACTCAAGAGACCCAGTACTTC. The encoded protein is CSTWDATQETQYF.

This clonotype was seen a few times. V is TRBV11-2 and J is TRBJ2-5, with D unclear. V lost 3 bases and J 0 bases, leaving 5 bases between the germline ends. This CDR3 is 13 amino acids long. Germline CDR1 and CDR2: SGHAT and FQNNGV. CDR3 nucleotide sequence: TGTGCCAGCAGCTTCCTGTACCAAGAGACCCAGTACTTC. It encodes CASSFLYQETQYF.

This chain links TRBV7-9 with TRBJ1-1, with D possibly TRBD1 on 5 matching bases. Germline-derived CDR1 and CDR2 are SEHNR and FQNEAQ (reference sequence). The V gene lost 5 bases and the J gene lost 0 bases, with 19 bases spanning the gap. The CDR3 sequence is 17 residues long. The CDR3, as DNA: TGTGCCAGCAGCCCGCCAGGGCAGCTGGGGGTGAACACTGAAGCTTTCTTT. Amino acid sequence: CASSPPGQLGVNTEAFF.

The CDR3 reads CASSLTLGFSRLNTEAFF. In DNA, the CDR3 is TGCGCCAGCAGCTTGACCCTAGGTTTCTCCCGGCTGAACACTGAAGCTTTCTTT. This sequence joins TRBV5-1 and TRBJ1-1; D is unclear. The CDR3 sequence is 18 residues long. V lost 1 base and J 0 bases, leaving 19 bases between the germline ends. Germline-derived CDR1 and CDR2 are SGHRS and YFSETQ.

The sample holds many counts of this clonotype. The chain couples TRBV5-5 to TRBJ2-7; D might be TRBD1 or TRBD2, each matching 5 bases. Trimming removed 0 bases at V and 6 bases at J, with 10 bases between. This CDR3 is 13 amino acids long. Germline CDR1 SGHKS, CDR2 YYEKEE (reference sequence). CDR3 DNA: TGTGCCAGCAGCTTGGTTGTCGGGACCGAGCAGTACTTC. Protein product: CASSLVVGTEQYF.

This chain joins TRBV28 and TRBJ2-5; D tentatively fits TRBD1 or TRBD2 (5 bases each). Germline V gene sequence: CDR1 MDHEN, CDR2 SYDVKM. The V gene lost 3 bases and the J gene lost 5 bases, with 16 bases spanning the gap. The CDR3 runs to 15 residues. The CDR3 protein is CASSFVVRGGETQYF. The CDR3 coding sequence is TGTGCCAGCAGTTTTGTAGTGAGGGGCGGGGAGACCCAGTACTTC. The whole variable domain, remainder taken from reference TRBV28 and TRBJ2-5, is DVKVTQSSRYLVKRTGEKVFLECVQDMDHENMFWYRQDPGLGLRLIYFSYDVKMKEKGDIPEGYSVSREKKERFSLILESASTNQTSMYLCASSFVVRGGETQYFGPGTRLLVL.

There are a few counts of this clonotype. The chain uses TRBV25-1 and TRBJ2-7; TRBD1 agrees at 9 bases. CDR1 is MGHDK, CDR2 SYGVNS, per germline. The CDR3 totals 14 residues. With V trimmed by 3 bases and J by 4 bases, 4 bases remained unmatched. The CDR3 reads CASSDVGTGYEQYF. CDR3 bases: TGTGCCAGCAGTGACGTGGGGACAGGGTACGAGCAGTACTTC.

The V gene is TRBV27, the J gene TRBJ2-1, with TRBD2 matching 8 bases. The V segment lost 7 bases and the J segment 6 bases; nucleotides outside the gene matches: 11. Looked up from germline, CDR1 is MNHEY and CDR2 is SMNVEV (reference sequence). This CDR3 is built from 15 residues. CDR3: CASKTSGSVLNEQFF. The CDR3 DNA sequence: TGTGCCAGCAAGACGAGCGGGAGTGTTCTCAATGAGCAGTTCTTC.

Only a few counts were recorded for this clonotype. CDR3 nucleotides: TGCAGTGCTAGAGGGGACAGTCCCTACGAGCAGTACTTC. This sequence encodes CSARGDSPYEQYF. This chain uses TRBV20-1 with TRBJ2-7, with TRBD1 matching 7 bases. Germline loops: CDR1 DFQATT, CDR2 SNEGSKA (reference sequence). J was trimmed by 2 bases and V by 1 base; bases with no gene match: 2. This CDR3 spans 13 amino acids.

This clonotype was picked up a small number of times. The rearrangement uses TRBV5-1 and TRBJ2-4; D remains ambiguous. V shed 4 bases and J shed 5 bases, with 13 bases lying between them. The CDR3 length is 14 residues. Per the germline V gene, CDR1 is SGHRS and CDR2 is YFSETQ. The CDR3 nucleotides read TGCGCCAGCAGCCTCGGCTCTGGGGAAAACATTCAGTACTTC. It yields the protein CASSLGSGENIQYF.